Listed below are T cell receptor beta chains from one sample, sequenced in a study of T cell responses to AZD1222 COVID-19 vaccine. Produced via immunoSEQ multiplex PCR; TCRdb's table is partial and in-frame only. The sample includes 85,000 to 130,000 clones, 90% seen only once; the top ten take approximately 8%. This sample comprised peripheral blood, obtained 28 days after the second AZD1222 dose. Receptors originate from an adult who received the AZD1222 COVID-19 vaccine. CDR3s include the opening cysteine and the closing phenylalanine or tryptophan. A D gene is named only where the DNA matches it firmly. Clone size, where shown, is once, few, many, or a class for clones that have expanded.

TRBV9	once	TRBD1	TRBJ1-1	CASSPGAGGYTEAFF	TGTGCCAGCAGCCCCGGGGCAGGGGGCTACACTGAAGCTTTCTTT
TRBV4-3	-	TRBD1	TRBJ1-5	CASSPGQGAGQPQHF	TGCGCCAGCAGTCCCGGACAGGGGGCGGGACAGCCCCAGCATTTT
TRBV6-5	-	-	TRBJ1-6	CASSSPTDNSPLHF	TGTGCCAGCAGTTCGCCGACAGACAATTCACCCCTCCACTTT
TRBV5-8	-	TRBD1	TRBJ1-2	CASSLAGRGNGYGYTF	TGTGCCAGCAGCTTGGCCGGCAGGGGGAATGGCTATGGCTACACCTTC
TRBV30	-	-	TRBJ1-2	CAWSGQGWSGYTF	TGTGCCTGGAGTGGGCAGGGTTGGAGCGGCTACACCTTC
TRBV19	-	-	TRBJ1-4	CASSKRQTNEKLFF	TGTGCCAGTAGCAAAAGACAAACAAATGAAAAACTGTTTTTT
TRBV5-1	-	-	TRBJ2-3	CASSLGLVTDTQYF	TGCGCCAGCAGCTTGGGCTTAGTCACAGATACGCAGTATTTT
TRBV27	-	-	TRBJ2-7	CASSNPWQGNHEQYF	TGTGCCAGCAGTAACCCCTGGCAGGGTAACCACGAGCAGTACTTC
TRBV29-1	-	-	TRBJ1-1	CSVFVGSLNTEAFF	TGCAGCGTTTTCGTCGGCAGCTTGAACACTGAAGCTTTCTTT
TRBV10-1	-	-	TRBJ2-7	CASSGTQKWEQYF	TGCGCCAGTTCGGGGACACAGAAATGGGAGCAGTACTTC
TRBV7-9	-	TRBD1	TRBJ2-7	CASSSRTGSIVGNEQYF	TGTGCCAGCAGCTCCCGGACAGGGTCGATCGTTGGGAACGAGCAGTACTTC